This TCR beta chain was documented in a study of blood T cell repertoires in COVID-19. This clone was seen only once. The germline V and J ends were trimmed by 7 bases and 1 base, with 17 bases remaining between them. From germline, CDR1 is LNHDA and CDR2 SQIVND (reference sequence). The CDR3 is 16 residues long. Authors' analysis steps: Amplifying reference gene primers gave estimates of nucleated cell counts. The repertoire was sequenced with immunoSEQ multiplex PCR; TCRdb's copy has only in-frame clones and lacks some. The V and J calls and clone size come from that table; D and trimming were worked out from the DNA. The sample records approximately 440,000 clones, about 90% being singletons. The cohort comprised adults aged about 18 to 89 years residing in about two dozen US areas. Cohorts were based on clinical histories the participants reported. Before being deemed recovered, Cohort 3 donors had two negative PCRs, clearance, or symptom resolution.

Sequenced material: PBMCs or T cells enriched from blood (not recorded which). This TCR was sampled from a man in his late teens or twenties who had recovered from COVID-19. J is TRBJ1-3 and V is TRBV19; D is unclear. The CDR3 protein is CASMVGGPGSGNTIYF. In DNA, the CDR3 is TGTGCCAGTATGGTTGGAGGGCCCGGATCTGGAAACACCATATATTTT.